The next 6 T cell receptor beta chains were all read from a single sample in a study of T cells after yellow fever vaccination. TCRdb reprocessed the 5' RACE reads via MiXCR and lists one record per CDR3 protein. Among 300,000 to 350,000 distinct CDR3 sequences listed, about 4.5% were seen once. The sequencing here drew on PBMCs, taken 15 days after the yellow fever booster vaccination. These receptors all come from a man between 18 and 35 years old who received the YFV17D yellow fever vaccine.

The sample holds many counts of this clonotype. This chain connects TRBV4-2 to TRBJ1-2, with D perhaps TRBD1 (5 bases). Trimming stripped 0 bases from V and 3 bases from J, with 11 bases between. This CDR3 region has 15 residues. Germline CDR1 reads LGHNA; CDR2 reads YNFKEQ. The CDR3, as DNA: TGTGCCAGCAGCCAAGAGTCTGGCAGGGACTATGGCTACACCTTC. The encoded protein is CASSQESGRDYGYTF.

This chain links TRBV5-4 with TRBJ2-3; 13 nucleotides match TRBD2. The CDR3 sequence is 16 residues long. The germline gives CDR1 SGHNT, CDR2 YYREEE (reference sequence). V was clipped by 4 bases and J by 3 bases; unmatched bases: 5. The chain's CDR3 is CASSKRTSGGTDTQYF. In DNA, the CDR3 is TGTGCCAGCAGCAAACGGACTAGCGGGGGTACAGATACGCAGTATTTT.

Ten or more counts support this clonotype. V and J are TRBV7-2 and TRBJ2-4; 12 nucleotides line up with TRBD2. After removal of 4 bases from V and 1 base from J, the junction contained 8 bases not matched to a gene. The V gene's germline CDR1 is SGHTA and CDR2 FQGNSA. This CDR3 contains 18 residues. The CDR3 loop reads CASSYGLAGTQAKNIQYF. CDR3 coding DNA: TGTGCCAGCAGCTACGGACTAGCGGGAACACAGGCCAAAAACATTCAGTACTTC.

The genes are TRBV12-2 and TRBJ2-5; the table names TRBD1, a call not compared with the DNA. TRBV12-2 is annotated as a pseudogene. The CDR3 consists of 14 residues. CDR3: CASRLARGKETQYF. CDR3 nucleotide sequence: TGTGCAAGTCGCTTAGCCAGGGGGAAAGAGACCCAGTACTTC.

This clonotype has at least ten counts. Written as DNA, the CDR3 is TGTGCCAGCAGCCCCCGGGGAGGCCCCAGCTCCTACAATGAGCAGTTCTTC. It encodes CASSPRGGPSSYNEQFF. This rearrangement joins TRBV9 to TRBJ2-1; D possibly corresponds to TRBD2 (6 bases). CDR1 and CDR2 (germline): SGDLS, YYNGEE. The CDR3 covers 17 residues. The V and J ends lost 4 bases and 0 bases respectively, with 17 bases between them.

The sample holds many counts of this clonotype. The J gene is TRBJ1-6, the V gene TRBV4-1, with 9 bases lining up with TRBD1. The CDR3 extends over 16 amino acids. Germline V CDR1 and CDR2: MGHRA, YSYEKL. With 4 bases clipped from V and 10 bases from J, the junction kept 11 bases outside the gene matches. The CDR3 sequence: CASSRRGRDRDSPLHF. DNA of the CDR3: TGCGCCAGCAGCCGAAGAGGTCGGGACAGGGACTCACCCCTCCACTTT.